This is a list of T cell receptor beta chains from one sample in a study of T cells in Graves' hyperthyroidism and ophthalmopathy. TCRdb re-called the multiplex PCR reads with MiXCR, one entry per CDR3 protein. The table shows approximately 490,000 distinct CDR3 sequences, with about 22% occurring only once. Specimen: blood. The receptors originated from a woman in her seventies with Graves' ophthalmopathy. Each CDR3 is given with its conserved first and last residue. The D gene is left open where the match is weak. Some rows mark clone size as missing; the rest say once, few, many or name a class of expanded clone.

abundance | j_gene | v_gene | d_gene | CDR3nt | CDR3aa
many | TRBJ2-2 | TRBV20-1 | - | TGCAGTGCTAGACTAGCCTCGAACACCGGGGAGCTGTTTTTT | CSARLASNTGELFF
- | TRBJ2-1 | TRBV7-9 | TRBD2 | TGTGCCAGCAGCATCGGACTAGCGGGAGGGGAGCAGTTCTTC | CASSIGLAGGEQFF
many | TRBJ2-5 | TRBV10-3 | TRBD2 | TGTGCCATCAGTGAGCCCGTGAGGCTAGCGGGAGGGCCTAGAGAGACCCAGTACTTC | CAISEPVRLAGGPRETQYF
many | TRBJ2-3 | TRBV6-2/TRBV6-3 | - | TGTGCCAGCCGCCCCCCGGGGGCAGATACGCAGTATTTT | CASRPPGADTQYF
- | TRBJ2-1 | TRBV7-9 | TRBD2 | TGTGCCAGCAGCTTCAATCTCCTAGCGGGAAATGATGAGCAGTTCTTC | CASSFNLLAGNDEQFF
- | TRBJ2-2 | TRBV12-3/TRBV12-4 | - | TGTGCCAGCACCACCCTCCAGGGGAACACCGGGGAGCTGTTTTTT | CASTTLQGNTGELFF
many | TRBJ1-2 | TRBV2 | - | TGTGCCAGCAGTGAACAGGGCTATGGCTACACCTTC | CASSEQGYGYTF
many | TRBJ2-7 | TRBV2 | TRBD2 | TGTGCCAGCAGTGGTCAGACCGGGACTAGACACGAGCAGTACTTC | CASSGQTGTRHEQYF
- | TRBJ1-6 | TRBV6-5 | TRBD1 | TGTGCCAGCAGTTACTCACAGGGGGAAAGGCCCCTCCACTTT | CASSYSQGERPLHF
many | TRBJ1-5 | TRBV6-1 | TRBD1 | TGTGCCAGCACAACAGGGGATCAGCCCCAGCATTTT | CASTTGDQPQHF
few | TRBJ1-5 | TRBV19 | - | TGTGCCAGTAGGGGAGGGAGTGTCGGCAATCAGCCCCAGCATTTT | CASRGGSVGNQPQHF
once | TRBJ2-2 | TRBV9 | - | TGTGCCAGCAGCGTATCCTGGGAAACCGGGGAGCTGTTTTTT | CASSVSWETGELFF
few | TRBJ2-5 | TRBV20-1 | - | TGCAGTGCTGCAAGTCTAGGGCCCAAGACCCAGTACTTC | CSAASLGPKTQYF
- | TRBJ2-3 | TRBV20-1 | TRBD2 | TGCAGTGCTAGAGATCGGGCGGGAGGGGCTAATACGCAGTATTTT | CSARDRAGGANTQYF
many | TRBJ2-3 | TRBV7-2 | - | TGTGCCAGCAGCTTCTCCGCTCGTAACACAGATACGCAGTATTTT | CASSFSARNTDTQYF
- | TRBJ2-3 | TRBV10-1 | - | TGCGCCAGCAGTGAGAGAGGGATACTTCCTTACACAGATACGCAGTATTTT | CASSERGILPYTDTQYF
- | TRBJ2-1 | TRBV20-1 | - | TGCAGTGCCCTGGACTACCCCCCCTACAATGAGCAGTTCTTC | CSALDYPPYNEQFF
many | TRBJ2-2 | TRBV27 | - | TGTGCCAGCAGTTTAGAAGGGCGGGCCGGGGAGCTGTTTTTT | CASSLEGRAGELFF
few | TRBJ2-7 | TRBV30 | TRBD2 | TGTGCCTGGACAGTTGGCGGGAGTTTTTCCTACGAGCAGTACTTC | CAWTVGGSFSYEQYF
- | TRBJ1-1 | TRBV11-2 | TRBD1 | TGTGCCAGCAGCTTGCCGGGACAGGAAGCTTTCTTT | CASSLPGQEAFF
many | TRBJ2-6 | TRBV19 | - | TGTGCCAGTAGTACCTCATTCGCCTCTGGGGCCAACGTCCTGACTTTC | CASSTSFASGANVLTF
- | TRBJ2-5 | TRBV20-1 | TRBD2 | TGCAGTGCTAGAGATTCACTAGCGGGTTCACAAGAGACCCAGTACTTC | CSARDSLAGSQETQYF
- | TRBJ2-5 | TRBV30 | - | TGTGCCTGGAGTTCAGGACGGAACCAAGAGACCCAGTACTTC | CAWSSGRNQETQYF
many | TRBJ2-4 | TRBV7-2 | - | TGTGCCAGCAGCTCTGGGGGGGAGGGGGCGCGCGGAAACATTCAGTACTTC | CASSSGGEGARGNIQYF
- | TRBJ2-5 | TRBV6-1 | TRBD2 | TGTGCCAGCATAAGCGTTGGGGAGGGAGGGACCCAGTACTTC | CASISVGEGGTQYF
many | TRBJ1-5 | TRBV18 | - | TGTGCCAGCTCACCGTCCACCGGGGATCAGCCCCAGCATTTT | CASSPSTGDQPQHF